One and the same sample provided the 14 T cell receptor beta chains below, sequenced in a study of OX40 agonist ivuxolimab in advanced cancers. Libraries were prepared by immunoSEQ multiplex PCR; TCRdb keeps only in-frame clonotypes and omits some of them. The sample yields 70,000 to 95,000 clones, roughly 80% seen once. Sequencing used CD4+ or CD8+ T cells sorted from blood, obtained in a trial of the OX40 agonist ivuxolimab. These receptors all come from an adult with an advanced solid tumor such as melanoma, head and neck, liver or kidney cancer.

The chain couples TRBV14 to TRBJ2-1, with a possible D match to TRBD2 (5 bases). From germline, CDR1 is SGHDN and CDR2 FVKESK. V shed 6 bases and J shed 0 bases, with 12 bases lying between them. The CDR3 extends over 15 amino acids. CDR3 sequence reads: CASSRLGGSYNEQFF. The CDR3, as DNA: TGTGCCAGCAGTCGTCTAGGAGGCTCCTACAATGAGCAGTTCTTC.

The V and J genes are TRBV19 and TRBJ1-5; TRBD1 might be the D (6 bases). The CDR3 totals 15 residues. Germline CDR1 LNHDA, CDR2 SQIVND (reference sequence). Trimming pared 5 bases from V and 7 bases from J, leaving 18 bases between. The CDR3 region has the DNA TGTGCCAGTAGTCCGGAGAGAGGGGGATTACAGCCCCAGCATTTT. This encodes CASSPERGGLQPQHF.

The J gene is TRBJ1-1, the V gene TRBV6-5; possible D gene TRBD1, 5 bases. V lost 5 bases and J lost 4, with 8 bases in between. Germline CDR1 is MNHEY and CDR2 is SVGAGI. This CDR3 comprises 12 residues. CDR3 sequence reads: CASSQGGTEAFF. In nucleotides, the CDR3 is TGTGCCAGCAGTCAGGGTGGCACTGAAGCTTTCTTT.

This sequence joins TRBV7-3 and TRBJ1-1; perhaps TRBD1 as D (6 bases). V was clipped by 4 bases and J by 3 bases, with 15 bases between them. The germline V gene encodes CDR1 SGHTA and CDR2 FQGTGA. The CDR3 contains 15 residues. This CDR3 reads CASSSTGNGDTEAFF. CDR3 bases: TGTGCCAGCAGCTCTACAGGGAATGGGGACACTGAAGCTTTCTTT. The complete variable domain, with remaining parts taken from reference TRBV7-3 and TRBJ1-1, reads GAGVSQTPSNKVTEKGKYVELRCDPISGHTALYWYRQSLGQGPEFLIYFQGTGAADDSGLPNDRFFAVRPEGSVSTLKIQRTERGDSAVYLCASSSTGNGDTEAFFGQGTRLTVV.

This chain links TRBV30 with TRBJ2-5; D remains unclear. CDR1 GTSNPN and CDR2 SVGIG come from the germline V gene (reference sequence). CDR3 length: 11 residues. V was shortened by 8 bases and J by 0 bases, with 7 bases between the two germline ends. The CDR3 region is CAGDNQETQYF. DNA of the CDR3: TGTGCCGGCGACAACCAAGAGACCCAGTACTTC.

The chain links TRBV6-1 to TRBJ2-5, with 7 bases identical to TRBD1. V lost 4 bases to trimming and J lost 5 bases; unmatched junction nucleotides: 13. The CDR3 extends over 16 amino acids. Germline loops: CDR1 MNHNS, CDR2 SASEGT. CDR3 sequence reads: CASSALSGLGQETQYF. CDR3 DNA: TGTGCCAGCAGTGCCCTCTCAGGGTTGGGACAGGAGACCCAGTACTTC.

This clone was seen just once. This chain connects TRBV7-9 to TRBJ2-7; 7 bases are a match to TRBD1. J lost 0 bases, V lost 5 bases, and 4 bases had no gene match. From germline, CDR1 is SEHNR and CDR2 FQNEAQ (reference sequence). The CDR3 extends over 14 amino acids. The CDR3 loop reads CASSLTGSSYEQYV. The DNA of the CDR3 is TGTGCCAGCAGCCTGACAGGGAGCTCCTACGAGCAGTACGTC.

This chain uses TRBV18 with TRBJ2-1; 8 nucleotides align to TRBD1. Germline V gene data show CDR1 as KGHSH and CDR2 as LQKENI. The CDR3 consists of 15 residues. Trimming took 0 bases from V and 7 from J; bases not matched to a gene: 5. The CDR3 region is CASSPPAGGRNEQFF. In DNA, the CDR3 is TGTGCCAGCTCACCACCGGCAGGGGGCAGGAATGAGCAGTTCTTC.

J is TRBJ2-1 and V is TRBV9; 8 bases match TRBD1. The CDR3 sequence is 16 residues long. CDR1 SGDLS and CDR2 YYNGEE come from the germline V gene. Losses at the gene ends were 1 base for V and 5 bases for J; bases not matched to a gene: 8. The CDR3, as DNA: TGTGCCAGCAGCGTATCCGGACAGGGTGGCCACAATGAGCAGTTCTTC. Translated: CASSVSGQGGHNEQFF.

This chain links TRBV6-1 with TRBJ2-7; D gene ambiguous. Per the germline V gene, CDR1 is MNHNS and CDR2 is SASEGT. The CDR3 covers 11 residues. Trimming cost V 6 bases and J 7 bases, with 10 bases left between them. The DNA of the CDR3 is TGTGCCAGCAGGACCGTTGGGGAGCAGTACGTC. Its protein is CASRTVGEQYV.

The CDR3 sequence: CAWSPGQGGYEQYF. The CDR3 DNA reads TGTGCCTGGAGCCCGGGACAGGGTGGGTACGAGCAGTACTTC. This sequence joins TRBV30 and TRBJ2-7; 9 bases are a match to TRBD1. The germline V gene encodes CDR1 GTSNPN and CDR2 SVGIG (reference sequence). The CDR3 has 14 residues. V lost 3 bases to trimming and J lost 4 bases; unmatched junction nucleotides: 7. Looking up the rest from reference TRBV30 and TRBJ2-7 gives the full variable domain: SQTIHQWPATLVQPVGSPLSLECTVEGTSNPNLYWYRQAAGRGLQLLFYSVGIGQISSEVPQNLSASRPQDRQFILSSKKLLLSDSGFYLCAWSPGQGGYEQYFGPGTRLTVT.

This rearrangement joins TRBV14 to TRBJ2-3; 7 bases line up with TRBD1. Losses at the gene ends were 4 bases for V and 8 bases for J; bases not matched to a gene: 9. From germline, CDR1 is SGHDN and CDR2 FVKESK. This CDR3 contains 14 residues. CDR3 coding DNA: TGTGCCAGCAGCCTTGGACAGGTTGGGGGTACGCAGTATTTT. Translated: CASSLGQVGGTQYF. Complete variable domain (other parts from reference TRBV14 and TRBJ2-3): EAGVTQFPSHSVIEKGQTVTLRCDPISGHDNLYWYRRVMGKEIKFLLHFVKESKQDESGMPNNRFLAERTGGTYSTLKVQPAELEDSGVYFCASSLGQVGGTQYFGPGTRLTVL.

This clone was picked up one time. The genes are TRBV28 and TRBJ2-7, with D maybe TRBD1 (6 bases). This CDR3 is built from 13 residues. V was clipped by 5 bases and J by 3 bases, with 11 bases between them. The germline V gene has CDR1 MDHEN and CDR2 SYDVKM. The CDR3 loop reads CASSPPGDYEQYV. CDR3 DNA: TGTGCCAGCAGTCCGCCAGGGGACTACGAGCAGTACGTC.

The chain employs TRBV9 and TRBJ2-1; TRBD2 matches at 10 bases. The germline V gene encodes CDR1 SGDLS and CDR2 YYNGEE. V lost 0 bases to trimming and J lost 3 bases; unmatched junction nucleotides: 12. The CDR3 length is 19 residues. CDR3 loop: CASSVEERGGRSGYNEQFF. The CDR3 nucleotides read TGTGCCAGCAGCGTAGAGGAGCGGGGGGGCCGGTCGGGCTACAATGAGCAGTTCTTC.